The entry below describes one TCR beta chain. Its antigen is currently not known. Per-base quality was not reported, and no clone a single base away is much larger than it. The entry originates in a study of blood T cell repertoires in COVID-19 (dated by TCRdb to about 2020). Looking at the study overall: Samples covering the acute and convalescent phases of COVID-19 were provided by collaborators in the United States, Italy and Spain. Nearly every sample came with metadata listing a de-identified subject ID, COVID-19 status, age in years and sex. The dataset comprised deeply sampled blood TCRbeta repertoires from subjects exposed to, actively infected with, or recovered from COVID-19. The prospective study material was composed of cDNA or gDNA derived from T cells, B-cell-depleted T cells, or PBMCs. Where available, HLA class I and class II types were obtained from metadata supplied by the sample provider rather than from assay-based typing. The samples were drawn from the first 160 participants of the ongoing ImmuneRACE study and from about 1,200 subjects provided by 6 global collaborators. The repertoires were released in a freely available public database intended as a resource for research on the immune response to SARS-CoV-2.

General findings and caveats noted by the study authors: The amount of clinical and demographic metadata varied by source and participant and was provided uncurated.

Whole blood was collected in K2EDTA tubes by collaborating institutions according to the institutions' own protocols. For TCRbeta analysis, collaborators shipped samples in one of three forms: frozen whole blood, isolated PBMCs, or DNA extracted from either of those sample types. The immunoSEQ Assay, a bias-controlled multiplex PCR, was used to amplify TCRbeta CDR3 regions from genomic DNA. On the study's bioinformatics: Nucleated cell counts per sample were estimated from amplification of reference gene primers within the assay. To quantify the absolute abundance of each unique TCRbeta CDR3 rearrangement, sequence reads were collapsed and filtered. For each sample, productive Simpson clonality was calculated by taking the square root of Simpson's diversity index across productive rearrangements. This is the immuneACCESS table as TCRdb keeps it, with only in-frame sequences that have V and J called. A part of the clones is gone; compared with another copy, unresolved V genes explain less than half, and the rest is unexplained. The V and J calls and the clone size are those of that table, but D and trimming were determined from the DNA. The sample table lists about 130,000 clones, approximately 88% of them with a count of one. 10% of the sample belongs to the ten largest clones.

The CDR3 goes from the cysteine to the phenylalanine over 16 residues. Only CDR3 DNA remains: 48 bases, in frame from the first base. The germline V gene (reference sequence) sets CDR1 to MNHEY and CDR2 to SMNVEV. For this chain, trimming is 5 bases at the V end and 1 base at the J end, and the number of junction bases without a gene match is 8. This sequence uses TRBV27 and TRBJ1-1; 9 central nucleotides agree with TRBD1. The sequenced material came from peripheral blood. The clonotype was recovered from a man between 45 and 60 years old with acute or convalescent COVID-19. The nucleotide sequence is TGTGCCAGCAGTCCGAACAGGGGGCGCGGGAACACTGAAGCTTTCTTT. Its protein product is CASSPNRGRGNTEAFF.